A single sample gave rise to the 20 T cell receptor beta chains below, sequenced in a study of cytomegalovirus exposure and HLA in healthy donors. In the PCR, 60 Vbeta and 13 Jbeta primers were used. Clones were sequenced by immunoSEQ multiplex PCR, and TCRdb holds only the in-frame ones, with some missing. The sample lists roughly 120,000 clones, 75% to 90% occurring once. Input material: PBMCs. These receptors were taken from a man aged 45-65 years in good health and CMV-seronegative.

The CDR3 coding sequence is TGTGCCAGCAGCTTAATTGCGGGAGCGTACAATGAGCAGTTCTTC. Translating it yields CASSLIAGAYNEQFF. This chain uses TRBV7-3 with TRBJ2-1, with 7 bases lining up with TRBD2. The V segment lost 1 base and the J segment 4 bases; nucleotides outside the gene matches: 4. From germline, CDR1 is SGHTA and CDR2 FQGTGA. CDR3 length: 15 amino acids.

This clone turned up a few times. V usage is TRBV30 and J usage is TRBJ2-7, with a weak D call TRBD2 (6 bases). Germline V gene data show CDR1 as GTSNPN and CDR2 as SVGIG (reference sequence). The V end lost 1 base, the J end lost 4 bases, and 8 bases lay between the germline ends. This CDR3 is 12 amino acids long. CDR3 nucleotides: TGTGCCTGGAGTGGGGGGACTTACGAGCAGTACTTC. Residues: CAWSGGTYEQYF.

The chain combines TRBV7-7 with TRBJ2-1; TRBD2 agrees at 8 bases. The CDR3 covers 14 residues. Germline CDR1 and CDR2: SSHAT and FNYEAQ (reference sequence). With V trimmed by 4 bases and J by 5 bases, 4 bases remained unmatched. CDR3: CASSSGLVDNEQFF. CDR3 DNA sequence: TGTGCCAGCAGCTCGGGACTAGTGGACAATGAGCAGTTCTTC.

This clone was counted only a few times. V is TRBV7-9 and J is TRBJ1-6, with D unresolved. From germline, CDR1 is SEHNR and CDR2 FQNEAQ (reference sequence). The ends were cut back, 5 bases at V and 5 bases at J, with 16 bases in the middle. The CDR3 contains 16 residues. CDR3 nucleotides: TGTGCCAGCAGCCCCCCTAGGTCGTTGGATAATTCACCCCTCCACTTT. Translated, it gives CASSPPRSLDNSPLHF.

This chain connects TRBV20-1 to TRBJ1-1; D is ambiguous. Germline V CDR1 and CDR2: DFQATT, SNEGSKA (reference sequence). Trimming cost V 2 bases and J 8 bases, with 9 bases left between them. The CDR3 totals 11 residues. The CDR3: CSARSEREAFF. CDR3 nucleotide sequence: TGCAGTGCTAGATCCGAGAGGGAAGCTTTCTTT.

A single count supports this clone. The chain is built from TRBV4-2 and TRBJ2-5; D might be TRBD2 (6 bases). V was clipped by 3 bases and J by 5 bases, with 13 bases between them. The CDR3 covers 14 residues. The germline CDR1 and CDR2 sequences are LGHNA and YNFKEQ. The CDR3 region is CASSQPGLEETQYF. CDR3 in DNA: TGTGCCAGCAGCCAGCCGGGACTGGAGGAGACCCAGTACTTC.

The V and J genes are TRBV15 and TRBJ2-3; D is unresolved. V was pared by 5 bases and J by 2 bases, with 17 bases between. The CDR3 sequence is 16 residues long. CDR1 and CDR2 (germline): LNHNV, YYDKDF (reference sequence). DNA of the CDR3: TGTGCCACCAGCGGGCCCCCAACACCCTACACAGATACGCAGTATTTT. Its protein product is CATSGPPTPYTDTQYF.

This chain joins TRBV19 and TRBJ1-1; 8 nucleotides line up with TRBD1. The trim removed 4 bases at V and 6 bases at J, leaving 13 bases unmatched. Germline V CDR1 and CDR2: LNHDA, SQIVND (reference sequence). This CDR3 has 16 amino acids. The DNA of the CDR3 is TGTGCCAGTAGTAGTCCCCTCACAGGGGGTTCATCTGAAGCTTTCTTT. Amino acid sequence: CASSSPLTGGSSEAFF. Filled out from reference TRBV19 and TRBJ1-1, the complete variable domain reads DGGITQSPKYLFRKEGQNVTLSCEQNLNHDAMYWYRQDPGQGLRLIYYSQIVNDFQKGDIAEGYSVSREKKESFPLTVTSAQKNPTAFYLCASSSPLTGGSSEAFFGQGTRLTVV.

This clone was detected a few times. The V and J genes are TRBV27 and TRBJ1-3; D might be TRBD1 (5 bases). This CDR3 is built from 15 residues. The V end was cut by 5 bases, the J end by 4 bases, with 15 bases between. Per the germline V gene, CDR1 is MNHEY and CDR2 is SMNVEV (reference sequence). Here the CDR3 reads CASSPRQLAGNTIYF. Written as DNA, the CDR3 is TGTGCCAGCAGTCCCCGACAGTTAGCCGGAAACACCATATATTTT.

This clone was seen a single time. The chain links TRBV27 to TRBJ2-1, with 7 bases that match TRBD1. The CDR3 covers 14 residues. Germline V gives CDR1 MNHEY, CDR2 SMNVEV (reference sequence). The ends lost 3 bases at V and 4 bases at J; junction bases unmatched: 3. The CDR3 reads CASSFGTVYNEQFF. Here the CDR3 DNA reads TGTGCCAGCAGTTTCGGGACAGTATACAATGAGCAGTTCTTC.

This clone appeared a single time. The chain recombines TRBV5-6 with TRBJ1-2, with 11 bases fitting TRBD1. The CDR3 is made up of 12 amino acids. CDR1 and CDR2 from the germline V gene are SGHDT and YYEEEE. V shed 4 bases, J shed 12 bases, and the junction held 5 bases outside the gene matches. The CDR3 DNA is TGTGCCAGCAGCCGGGACAGGGGGATGAACACCTTC. This gives the protein CASSRDRGMNTF.

This chain connects TRBV7-9 to TRBJ2-1, with unresolved D. The V end was cut by 4 bases, the J end by 2 bases, with 3 bases between. The CDR3 runs to 12 residues. CDR1 and CDR2 from the germline V gene are SEHNR and FQNEAQ (reference sequence). The CDR3 sequence is CASSSAYNEQFF. CDR3 bases: TGTGCCAGCAGCTCCGCCTACAATGAGCAGTTCTTC.

The chain is built from TRBV5-6 and TRBJ1-4; tentative D call: TRBD1 (6 bases). The CDR3 sequence is 14 residues long. CDR1 is SGHDT, CDR2 YYEEEE, per germline. V shed 2 bases and J shed 4 bases, with 9 bases lying between them. This CDR3 is CASSFRTVNEKLFF. The CDR3 bases are TGTGCCAGCAGCTTTAGGACAGTTAATGAAAAACTGTTTTTT.

This clone has a single count. The rearrangement joins TRBV19 to TRBJ2-3; TRBD2 might be the D (5 bases). Germline CDR1 reads LNHDA; CDR2 reads SQIVND (reference sequence). The V end lost 7 bases, the J end lost 4 bases, and 15 bases lay between the germline ends. This CDR3 contains 14 residues. The CDR3 DNA is TGTGCCAGTAAGGTGGCGGCCGGGGCAGATACGCAGTATTTT. The encoded protein is CASKVAAGADTQYF.

This clone has only one observation. CDR3 region: CASSLVAGGLSDTQYF. CDR3 coding DNA: TGTGCCAGCAGCTTAGTAGCGGGGGGGCTTAGTGATACGCAGTATTTT. The rearrangement links TRBV7-8 to TRBJ2-3; 11 bases are a match to TRBD2. Germline loops: CDR1 SGHVS, CDR2 FQNEAQ. This CDR3 is built from 16 residues. V lost 1 base to trimming and J lost 6 bases; unmatched junction nucleotides: 6.

The chain carries TRBV5-4 and TRBJ2-3; no clear D. The V and J ends lost 4 bases and 0 bases respectively, with 18 bases between them. This CDR3 is 17 amino acids long. Per the germline V gene, CDR1 is SGHNT and CDR2 is YYREEE (reference sequence). The CDR3 here is CASSLPKIGPSTDTQYF. The DNA of the CDR3 is TGTGCCAGCAGCCTCCCGAAGATTGGGCCTAGCACAGATACGCAGTATTTT. The full variable domain, rest sourced from reference TRBV5-4 and TRBJ2-3, is ETGVTQSPTHLIKTRGQQVTLRCSSQSGHNTVSWYQQALGQGPQFIFQYYREEENGRGNFPPRFSGLQFPNYSSELNVNALELDDSALYLCASSLPKIGPSTDTQYFGPGTRLTVL.

This clone was counted a few times. DNA of the CDR3: TGTGCCAGCAGCGCCCACTTGGGGGGGAACACTGAAGCTTTCTTT. It yields the protein CASSAHLGGNTEAFF. The gene calls are TRBV7-6 and TRBJ1-1, with D perhaps matching TRBD1 (5 bases). This CDR3 contains 15 residues. The ends were cut back, 5 bases at V and 1 base at J, with 14 bases in the middle. Germline CDR1 reads SGHVS; CDR2 reads FNYEAQ.

This clone showed up just once. This rearrangement joins TRBV28 to TRBJ2-7, with 7 bases that match TRBD1. The J segment lost 2 bases and the V segment lost 10 bases, leaving 8 bases of the junction unmatched. The CDR3 totals 13 residues. The germline gives CDR1 MDHEN, CDR2 SYDVKM. The CDR3 DNA sequence: TGTGCCACCAGGAGGCAGGGGGCCTACGAGCAGTACTTC. This translates into CATRRQGAYEQYF.

This rearrangement joins TRBV2 to TRBJ2-3; unclear D gene. The CDR3 has 14 amino acids. CDR1 is SNHLY, CDR2 FYNNEI, per germline. The V gene lost 3 bases and the J gene lost 4 bases, with 11 bases spanning the gap. As DNA, the CDR3 is TGTGCCAGCAGTGAGAAACGGGTAGCAGATACGCAGTATTTT. This encodes CASSEKRVADTQYF.

V gene TRBV5-1 combines with J gene TRBJ2-6, with no clear D. The CDR3 is 13 amino acids. Trimming cost V 7 bases and J 1 base, with 6 bases left between them. Germline-derived CDR1 and CDR2 are SGHRS and YFSETQ. The CDR3 is CASRGSGANVLTF. The CDR3 coding sequence is TGCGCCAGCCGAGGATCTGGGGCCAACGTCCTGACTTTC.